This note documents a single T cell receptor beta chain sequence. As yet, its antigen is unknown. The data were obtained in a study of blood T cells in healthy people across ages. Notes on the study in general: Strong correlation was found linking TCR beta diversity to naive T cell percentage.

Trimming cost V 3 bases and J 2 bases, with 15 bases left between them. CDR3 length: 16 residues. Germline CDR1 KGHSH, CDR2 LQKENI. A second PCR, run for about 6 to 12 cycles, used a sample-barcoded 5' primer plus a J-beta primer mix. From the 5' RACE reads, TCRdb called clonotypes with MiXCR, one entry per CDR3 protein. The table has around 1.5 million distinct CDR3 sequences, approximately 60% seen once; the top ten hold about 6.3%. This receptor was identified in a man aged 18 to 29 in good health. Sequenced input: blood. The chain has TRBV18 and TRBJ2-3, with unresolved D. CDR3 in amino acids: CASSPRIGPNTDTQYF. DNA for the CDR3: TGTGCCAGCTCACCTCGTATCGGACCAAACACAGATACGCAGTATTTT.